This entry lists 20 T cell receptor beta chains sequenced from one sample in a study of Graves' ophthalmopathy and Graves' hyperthyroidism. For repertoire sequencing, the TCR beta CDR3 regions were amplified from RNA transcripts. First-round RT-PCR used HTBI primers; second-round multiplex PCR followed. TCRdb analysed the multiplex PCR reads with MiXCR anew, one entry per CDR3 protein. The table records about 210,000 distinct CDR3 sequences, around 28% of them present only once. The material sequenced was peripheral blood. The receptor source for this set is a man between 45 and 60 years old with Graves' ophthalmopathy.

The chain links TRBV7-2 to TRBJ1-1, with D possibly TRBD1 on 5 matching bases. Germline CDR1 reads SGHTA; CDR2 reads FQGNSA. Trimming pared 4 bases from V and 1 base from J, leaving 7 bases between. The CDR3 is 13 residues long. CDR3 region: CASSYTGNTEAFF. The CDR3 bases are TGTGCCAGCAGCTACACAGGGAACACTGAAGCTTTCTTT.

The chain has TRBV10-3 and TRBJ2-7; D remains ambiguous. Germline CDR1 ENHRY, CDR2 SYGVKD. V lost 6 bases, J lost 5 bases, and 11 bases lay in between. The CDR3 spans 12 residues. The CDR3 loop reads CAISTLADEQYF. The CDR3 region has the DNA TGTGCCATCAGCACGTTGGCCGACGAGCAGTACTTC.

This clonotype appeared a single time. The rearrangement links TRBV4-2 to TRBJ1-3; D not certain. This CDR3 is built from 11 residues. V lost 3 bases, J lost 3 bases, and 0 bases lay in between. Germline lookup yields CDR1 LGHNA and CDR2 YNFKEQ. The CDR3 is CASSHGNTIYF. In nucleotides, the CDR3 is TGTGCCAGCAGCCATGGAAACACCATATATTTT.

In its sample, this clonotype was seen many times. The V call is TRBV12-3 or TRBV12-4, the J call TRBJ1-2; tentatively, D is TRBD1 (5 bases). V lost 3 bases and J 6 bases, leaving 11 bases between the germline ends. The length of the CDR3 is 13 residues. Here the CDR3 DNA reads TGTGCCAGCAGTTTTGGCAGGGCCCATGGCTACACCTTC. This codes for CASSFGRAHGYTF.

The table lists this clonotype with many counts. The genes are TRBV7-9 and TRBJ2-5; D call uncertain. This CDR3 is 14 amino acids long. Germline V gene sequence: CDR1 SEHNR, CDR2 FQNEAQ (reference sequence). Deletions cut 3 bases from V and 5 bases from J, with 13 bases between. CDR3 sequence reads: CASSFDTRLETQYF. CDR3 DNA: TGTGCCAGCAGCTTTGATACCCGCTTGGAGACCCAGTACTTC. The full variable domain, in which reference TRBV7-9 and TRBJ2-5 provide the parts outside the CDR3, is DTGVSQNPRHKITKRGQNVTFRCDPISEHNRLYWYRQTLGQGPEFLTYFQNEAQLEKSRLLSDRFSAERPKGSFSTLEIQRTEQGDSAMYLCASSFDTRLETQYFGPGTRLLVL.

This clonotype has at least ten counts. The chain has TRBV6-5 and TRBJ1-2, with D uncertain. CDR1 and CDR2 from the germline V gene are MNHEY and SVGAGI. V lost 7 bases, J lost 6 bases, and 18 bases lay in between. This CDR3 region has 14 residues. CDR3 sequence (DNA): TGTGCCAGCACTAACCCCCAGGTTTACGATGGCTACACCTTC. It specifies CASTNPQVYDGYTF.

Many counts were recorded for this clonotype. In DNA form, the CDR3 reads TGTGCCAGCAGTACACCGCTCACTGAAGCTTTCTTT. Protein product: CASSTPLTEAFF. The rearrangement uses TRBV28 and TRBJ1-1; no reliable D call. The V gene's germline CDR1 is MDHEN and CDR2 SYDVKM. This CDR3 comprises 12 residues. V lost 5 bases and J 4 bases, leaving 8 bases between the germline ends.

This clonotype was seen repeatedly, ten times or more. The chain employs TRBV7-2 and TRBJ2-7; 10 bases are shared with TRBD1. The V segment lost 5 bases and the J segment 0 bases; nucleotides outside the gene matches: 4. Germline values: CDR1 SGHTA, CDR2 FQGNSA. The CDR3 covers 15 residues. The CDR3 spells CASSPTGGLSYEQYF. The CDR3 DNA is TGTGCCAGCAGCCCGACAGGGGGCCTCTCCTACGAGCAGTACTTC.

The CDR3 sequence: CSVGGKAYGYTF. In DNA form, the CDR3 reads TGCAGCGTTGGAGGGAAGGCTTATGGCTACACCTTC. This rearrangement joins TRBV29-1 to TRBJ1-2; D gene uncertain. CDR3 length equals 12 residues. The germline CDR1 and CDR2 sequences are SQVTM and ANQGSEA. V shed 4 bases and J shed 5 bases, with 11 bases lying between them. Supplemented by reference TRBV29-1 and TRBJ1-2, the full variable domain reads SAVISQKPSRDICQRGTSLTIQCQVDSQVTMMFWYRQQPGQSLTLIATANQGSEATYESGFVIDKFPISRPNLTFSTLTVSNMSPEDSSIYLCSVGGKAYGYTFGSGTRLTVV.

This clonotype has only a few counts. V usage is TRBV9 and J usage is TRBJ2-5, with 9 bases identical to TRBD2. This CDR3 has 16 residues. Germline trimming cut 4 bases from V and 0 bases from J; bases unmatched to any gene: 7. Germline V gene data show CDR1 as SGDLS and CDR2 as YYNGEE. The CDR3 coding sequence is TGTGCCAGCAGCCCCGCGGGAGGGACATACCAAGAGACCCAGTACTTC. Encoded protein: CASSPAGGTYQETQYF.

The chain recombines TRBV6-1 with TRBJ2-5; 16 positions agree with TRBD2. Germline V gene lookup returns CDR1 MNHNS and CDR2 SASEGT. The CDR3 has 16 residues. V shed 8 bases and J 6 bases; nucleotides not matched to a gene: 9. CDR3 region: CASGSPGLAGGQTQYF. The CDR3 DNA is TGTGCCAGCGGATCCCCGGGACTAGCGGGAGGGCAGACCCAGTACTTC.

V and J are TRBV6-2 or TRBV6-3 and TRBJ2-7; no firm D call. V lost 3 bases to trimming and J lost 1 base, with 7 bases between them. The CDR3 has 13 residues. CDR1 MNHEY and CDR2 SVGEGT come from the germline V gene. The CDR3 spells CASSYSLSYEQYF. DNA of the CDR3: TGTGCCAGCAGTTATTCTCTGTCCTACGAGCAGTACTTC.

This clonotype was counted ten times or more. The chain carries TRBV13 and TRBJ2-2; TRBD2 matches 11 bases. The CDR3 runs to 20 residues. After removal of 4 bases from V and 4 bases from J, the junction contained 17 bases not matched to a gene. CDR1 PRHDT and CDR2 FYEKMQ come from the germline V gene (reference sequence). The CDR3 region is CASSSLNFRALAGGTGELFF. As DNA, the CDR3 is TGTGCCAGCAGCTCCCTCAACTTCCGGGCTCTAGCGGGGGGCACCGGGGAGCTGTTTTTT.

This clonotype was counted ten times or more. This sequence joins TRBV2 and TRBJ2-5; TRBD1 aligns across 10 bases. Germline V gene data show CDR1 as SNHLY and CDR2 as FYNNEI. The CDR3 has 15 residues. V gave up 3 bases and J gave up 5 bases; unmatched junction bases: 6. CDR3 coding DNA: TGTGCCAGCAGTGAGAGACAGGGGGCGGCGGAGACCCAGTACTTC. Amino acids: CASSERQGAAETQYF.

There are many counts of this clonotype. The rearrangement joins TRBV20-1 to TRBJ2-7, with 8 positions matching TRBD1. Trimming cost V 6 bases and J 2 bases; bases outside gene matches: 6. The CDR3 runs to 13 residues. Germline lookup yields CDR1 DFQATT and CDR2 SNEGSKA (reference sequence). DNA for the CDR3: TGCAGTGCCCAACCGGGACAGGCCTACGAGCAGTACTTC. Its protein is CSAQPGQAYEQYF.

This clonotype was seen at least ten times. The J gene is TRBJ2-4, the V gene TRBV11-2; D is ambiguous. CDR1 and CDR2 from the germline V gene are SGHAT and FQNNGV. There are 13 residues in the CDR3. V was clipped by 0 bases and J by 13 bases, with 13 bases between them. This CDR3 reads CASSLDRTSTQYF. As DNA, the CDR3 is TGTGCCAGCAGCTTAGATCGGACGTCTACACAGTACTTC.

This chain links TRBV10-3 with TRBJ1-5, with D perhaps matching TRBD1 (5 bases). V was cut by 9 bases and J by 8 bases, with 11 bases left in between. CDR3 length equals 11 residues. CDR1 ENHRY and CDR2 SYGVKD come from the germline V gene. Here the CDR3 DNA reads TGTGCCATTGGGCCGGGGGAGCCCCAGCATTTT. Protein product: CAIGPGEPQHF.

The V and J genes are TRBV11-3 and TRBJ1-6; D is uncertain. CDR3 length: 12 amino acids. CDR1 is SGHNT and CDR2 is YENEEA in the germline V gene. Between the trimmed V and J ends, which lost 3 bases and 13 bases, there was a span of 10 bases. CDR3 residues: CASSFEGNPLHF. In DNA form, the CDR3 reads TGTGCCAGCAGCTTTGAGGGTAACCCCCTCCACTTT. Full variable domain (missing parts from reference TRBV11-3 and TRBJ1-6): EAGVVQSPRYKIIEKKQPVAFWCNPISGHNTLYWYLQNLGQGPELLIRYENEEAVDDSQLPKDRFSAERLKGVDSTLKIQPAELGDSAVYLCASSFEGNPLHFGNGTRLTVT.

This clonotype was recorded at least ten times. V and J are TRBV30 and TRBJ2-7; TRBD1 agrees at 9 bases. Germline values: CDR1 GTSNPN, CDR2 SVGIG (reference sequence). The CDR3 is made up of 13 amino acids. J was trimmed by 7 bases and V by 2 bases; bases with no gene match: 6. CDR3 in DNA: TGTGCCTGGAGTCAGGGGACAGGGCAGGAGCAGTACTTC. Translated, it gives CAWSQGTGQEQYF.

This clonotype has a count of ten or more. The chain is built from TRBV7-9 and TRBJ1-1, with no clear D. Germline loops: CDR1 SEHNR, CDR2 FQNEAQ (reference sequence). Between the trimmed V and J ends, which lost 5 bases and 1 base, there was a span of 17 bases. The CDR3 is 16 amino acids. CDR3 region: CASSETPAGGNTEAFF. CDR3 DNA sequence: TGTGCCAGCAGCGAGACGCCAGCCGGAGGGAACACTGAAGCTTTCTTT.